This TCR beta chain was retrieved from a study of post-analysis software for immune sequencing data. Study conclusions and caveats: Included in a set of roughly five TRBV segments more frequent in patients than controls were TRBV5-6, TRBV5-1 and TRBV20-1.

Presence of unique molecular identifiers characterized the TCR beta cDNA libraries. Out of 1 to 10 million T cells, a few hundred thousand cDNA molecules were generated. TCRdb redid the calling of the PCR reads with MiXCR, one entry per CDR3 protein. Of 550,000 to 700,000 distinct CDR3 sequences listed, roughly two fifths are singletons. Remarks on this clonotype: The antigen is unknown.

The CDR3 extends over 15 amino acids. Trimming removed 6 bases from V and 5 bases from J; junction bases left unmatched: 9. This chain joins TRBV12-3 or TRBV12-4 and TRBJ2-1; 8 bases fit TRBD2. This receptor was taken from a girl aged 5 to 17 with multiple sclerosis. The sequencing input was blood. CDR3 DNA: TGTGCCAGCAGCCCGGGACTAGGGATTAACAATGAGCAGTTCTTC. Translating gives CASSPGLGINNEQFF.